The 2 T cell receptor beta chains listed next were all sequenced from one sample in a study of CXCR3 chemokines and chemotherapy response in bladder cancer. From the PCR reads, TCRdb called clonotypes with MiXCR, one entry per CDR3 protein. In the table there are around 2,000 distinct CDR3 sequences, 17% of which are singletons. The sample was acquired from a patient whose treatment included neoadjuvant chemotherapy. The receptor set was obtained from a human donor with bladder cancer that responded to neoadjuvant chemotherapy.

This clonotype has ten or more counts. This sequence joins TRBV9 and TRBJ1-2; no definite D call. There are 14 residues in the CDR3. Trimming stripped 0 bases from V and 2 bases from J, with 8 bases between. The V gene's germline CDR1 is SGDLS and CDR2 YYNGEE. The CDR3 region is CASSVETSNYGYTF. The CDR3 DNA follows: TGTGCCAGCAGCGTAGAAACTTCAAACTATGGCTACACCTTC.

The sample holds many counts of this clonotype. CDR3 DNA sequence: TGTGCCAGCAGCTTAGGGTGGAGCGGAGGGTCCACAGATACGCAGTATTTT. This translates into CASSLGWSGGSTDTQYF. V and J are TRBV7-9 and TRBJ2-3, with D possibly matching TRBD2 (6 bases). CDR1 and CDR2 from the germline V gene are SEHNR and FQNEAQ (reference sequence). Trimming removed 1 base at V and 2 bases at J, with 16 bases between. The CDR3 has 17 amino acids.